This T cell receptor (beta chain) was observed in a study of T cells after yellow fever vaccination. Study-level background: Fractions of limited cellularity were prepared by means of SMART-Seq v4 Ultra Low Input.

This CDR3 contains 13 residues. The V and J ends lost 3 bases and 0 bases respectively, with 5 bases between them. CDR1 and CDR2 (germline): KGHSH, LQKENI. TCR cDNA was made by 5'RACE template switching, adding a universal primer site and UMIs. TCRdb re-analysed the 5' RACE reads in MiXCR, keeping a single row per CDR3 protein. The repertoire has approximately 550,000 distinct CDR3 sequences, roughly 14% of them found once; the top ten carry over 12%. Sequenced material: PBMCs, taken on the day of the yellow fever booster vaccination. This receptor was identified in a man aged 25 to 45 who received the YFV17D yellow fever vaccine. The rearrangement uses TRBV18 and TRBJ1-1; D gene uncertain. The chain's CDR3 is CASSPRLNTEAFF. The CDR3 DNA reads TGTGCCAGCTCACCGCGATTGAACACTGAAGCTTTCTTT.